The 31 T cell receptor beta chains in this list originate from one sample, sequenced in a study of CD8+CD57+ T cells in acquired aplastic anemia. Patients chosen for sequencing had shown CD8+CD57+ cell expansion by flow cytometry. The template used for profiling TCR beta VDJ and CDR3 was genomic DNA. TCRdb redid the calling of the reads with MiXCR, one entry per CDR3 protein. Among under 250,000 distinct CDR3 sequences listed, roughly 60% were seen once. The sequenced sample was sorted CD4+, CD8+, or CD8+CD57+ T cells (not recorded which) from PBMCs. Every receptor here comes from a human donor with aplastic anemia.

This clonotype came up a few times. The chain uses TRBV19 and TRBJ1-2, with TRBD1 as a possible D gene (6 bases). Germline CDR1 reads LNHDA; CDR2 reads SQIVND (reference sequence). The length of the CDR3 is 13 residues. Trimming removed 3 bases from V and 2 bases from J, with 7 bases in between. CDR3 in amino acids: CASSIQGNYGYTF. CDR3 sequence (DNA): TGTGCCAGTAGTATCCAGGGGAACTATGGCTACACCTTC.

This clonotype was seen more than once but under ten times. V and J are TRBV20-1 and TRBJ1-2; D is ambiguous. CDR3 length equals 10 residues. V dropped 3 bases and J dropped 8 bases, with 7 bases sitting between them. CDR1 is DFQATT and CDR2 is SNEGSKA in the germline V gene (reference sequence). The CDR3 DNA sequence: TGCAGTGCTAGGGAAAGAGGCTACACCTTC. Amino acid sequence: CSARERGYTF.

The chain carries TRBV9 and TRBJ2-1; 9 bases fit TRBD2. The CDR3 has 16 amino acids. Unmatched junction bases numbered 8, after V lost 0 bases and J lost 7 bases. Germline V lookup: CDR1 SGDLS, CDR2 YYNGEE. The CDR3 region is CASSVGSGSVWNEQFF. The CDR3 DNA reads as TGTGCCAGCAGCGTAGGTAGCGGGAGCGTGTGGAATGAGCAGTTCTTC.

For the CDR3, the DNA is TGTGCCAGCAGCTTATCGCGGGGGGCAACCTACAATGAGCAGTTCTTC. Translating it yields CASSLSRGATYNEQFF. This chain joins TRBV11-2 and TRBJ2-1, with 8 bases aligning to TRBD2. Trimming cost V 2 bases and J 2 bases; bases outside gene matches: 5. The germline CDR1 and CDR2 sequences are SGHAT and FQNNGV. CDR3 length: 16 residues.

V is TRBV7-7 and J is TRBJ2-5; D possibly uses TRBD1 or TRBD2 (6 bases each). Looked up from germline, CDR1 is SSHAT and CDR2 is FNYEAQ (reference sequence). The CDR3 is 14 amino acids. V was shortened by 4 bases and J by 1 base, with 10 bases between the two germline ends. The CDR3 DNA reads as TGTGCCAGCAGCTCGGGGGCGGCCCAAGAGACCCAGTACTTC. Protein: CASSSGAAQETQYF.

The rearrangement joins TRBV10-1 to TRBJ1-6, with D perhaps TRBD1 (5 bases). V was pared by 0 bases and J by 11 bases, with 11 bases between. Per germline, CDR1 WNHNN and CDR2 SYGVQD (reference sequence). This CDR3 comprises 14 residues. The CDR3 here is CASSESRGVTPLHF. As DNA, the CDR3 is TGCGCCAGCAGTGAGTCGAGAGGGGTTACACCCCTCCACTTT.

This sequence joins TRBV10-3 and TRBJ2-5; D is undetermined. The CDR3 is 15 amino acids. In germline, CDR1 is ENHRY, CDR2 SYGVKD. V was clipped by 7 bases and J by 2 bases, with 17 bases between them. The CDR3 DNA sequence: TGTGCCATCAAGCACAGTCAAGACCAACAAGAGACCCAGTACTTC. Its protein product is CAIKHSQDQQETQYF.

This chain links TRBV10-3 with TRBJ2-1; 8 bases align to TRBD2. The germline V gene encodes CDR1 ENHRY and CDR2 SYGVKD. The CDR3 sequence is 12 residues long. J was trimmed by 5 bases and V by 7 bases; bases with no gene match: 1. CDR3 in DNA: TGTGCCATCACAGCGGGGGACAATGAGCAGTTCTTC. It is translated as CAITAGDNEQFF.

This clonotype was picked up one time. The chain uses TRBV10-3 and TRBJ1-4; D gene unclear. Per germline, CDR1 ENHRY and CDR2 SYGVKD. V was shortened by 7 bases and J by 5 bases, with 14 bases between the two germline ends. CDR3 length equals 14 residues. CDR3 residues: CAINSPGDNEKLFF. CDR3 sequence (DNA): TGTGCCATCAATTCACCGGGAGACAATGAAAAACTGTTTTTT.

V and J are TRBV11-2 and TRBJ1-2; TRBD1 matches 9 bases. Germline CDR1 is SGHAT and CDR2 is FQNNGV. The CDR3 covers 14 residues. Losses at the gene ends were 6 bases for V and 5 bases for J; bases not matched to a gene: 7. The CDR3 here is CASRRPGQGYGYTF. The CDR3 DNA sequence: TGTGCCAGCAGGAGGCCGGGACAGGGATATGGCTACACCTTC.

This clonotype occurred many times. The rearrangement uses TRBV6-2 or TRBV6-3 and TRBJ1-1; no clear D gene. Germline V lookup: CDR1 MNHEY, CDR2 SVGEGT. The CDR3 totals 12 residues. Trimming left V 2 bases short and J 4 bases short, with 5 bases between. This CDR3 is CASSYRVTEAFF. The CDR3 bases are TGTGCCAGCAGTTACCGGGTCACTGAAGCTTTCTTT.

The chain links TRBV20-1 to TRBJ2-2; 7 nucleotides match TRBD2. The CDR3 spans 12 residues. Germline V CDR1 and CDR2: DFQATT, SNEGSKA (reference sequence). With V trimmed by 2 bases and J by 6 bases, 0 bases remained unmatched. CDR3 protein: CSARSGAGELFF. The CDR3 DNA reads TGCAGTGCTAGAAGCGGGGCCGGGGAGCTGTTTTTT.

V gene TRBV19 combines with J gene TRBJ2-3, with TRBD2 as a possible D gene (6 bases). Trimming pared 5 bases from V and 4 bases from J, leaving 13 bases between. The CDR3 length is 14 residues. CDR1 is LNHDA, CDR2 SQIVND, per germline (reference sequence). CDR3 DNA: TGTGCCAGTAGTTTGGGACTCTTCGCAGATACGCAGTATTTT. Protein sequence: CASSLGLFADTQYF.

A word on this clonotype: Mismatch with germline at one junction end may stem from a read error. The V and J genes are TRBV11-1 and TRBJ2-5; 12 bases map to TRBD1. Germline V gene sequence: CDR1 SGHAT, CDR2 FQDESV (reference sequence). This CDR3 has 16 residues. The CDR3 DNA reads TGTGCCAGCAGCCGCCCGGGACAGGGGGCGAGTGAGACCCGGTACTTC. This translates into CASSRPGQGASETRYF.

This clonotype was seen just once. This chain uses TRBV7-2 with TRBJ1-3; no clear D gene. The V gene lost 1 base and the J gene lost 2 bases, with 9 bases spanning the gap. CDR3 length: 15 residues. Germline loops: CDR1 SGHTA, CDR2 FQGNSA. CDR3 region: CASSLGRQAGNTIYF. The CDR3 DNA reads as TGTGCCAGCAGCTTAGGGAGACAAGCTGGAAACACCATATATTTT.

This chain connects TRBV14 to TRBJ1-2; no clear D. The germline V gene has CDR1 SGHDN and CDR2 FVKESK. This CDR3 contains 13 residues. Trimming pared 1 base from V and 4 bases from J, leaving 7 bases between. The CDR3: CASSQGSGYGYTF. In nucleotides, the CDR3 is TGTGCCAGCAGCCAAGGAAGCGGCTATGGCTACACCTTC.

The chain recombines TRBV5-1 with TRBJ1-1; D uncertain. CDR1 is SGHRS, CDR2 YFSETQ, per germline. The V end was cut by 2 bases, the J end by 3 bases, with 8 bases between. This CDR3 comprises 13 residues. CDR3 coding DNA: TGCGCCAGCAGCTTTACAGTTCACACTGAAGCTTTCTTT. Translating it yields CASSFTVHTEAFF.

V gene TRBV12-3 or TRBV12-4 combines with J gene TRBJ2-7; D could derive from TRBD1 or TRBD2 (5 bases each). V lost 6 bases and J 0 bases, leaving 15 bases between the germline ends. The CDR3 has 15 amino acids. CDR3: CASSLREGRSYEQYF. CDR3 DNA: TGTGCCAGCAGCTTACGCGAGGGACGCTCCTACGAGCAGTACTTC.

The CDR3 DNA sequence: TGCAGCGGATCCGGGACAAGCAATGAAAAACTGTTTTTT. Protein: CSGSGTSNEKLFF. The V call is TRBV29-1, the J call TRBJ1-4; a weak D match, TRBD1 (6 bases). Between the trimmed V and J ends, which lost 7 bases and 5 bases, there was a span of 14 bases. The CDR3 spans 13 residues. Per the germline V gene, CDR1 is SQVTM and CDR2 is ANQGSEA.

The chain has TRBV29-1 and TRBJ2-7; TRBD2 matches at 11 bases. CDR1 is SQVTM and CDR2 is ANQGSEA in the germline V gene. The CDR3 spans 15 residues. V lost 6 bases, J lost 0 bases, and 7 bases stayed unmatched. CDR3 protein: CSVDATSGSSYEQYF. Written as DNA, the CDR3 is TGCAGCGTCGATGCTACTAGCGGGAGCTCCTACGAGCAGTACTTC.

This chain joins TRBV15 and TRBJ1-4; tentatively, D is TRBD1 (6 bases). CDR1 LNHNV and CDR2 YYDKDF come from the germline V gene (reference sequence). V shed 0 bases and J shed 7 bases, with 12 bases lying between them. The CDR3 spans 15 residues. The CDR3 loop reads CATSREGRGSEKLFF. CDR3 DNA sequence: TGTGCCACCAGCAGAGAGGGCAGGGGTTCTGAAAAACTGTTTTTT.

The V call is TRBV19, the J call TRBJ2-1; D perhaps matches TRBD1 (7 bases). Germline assignment: CDR1 LNHDA and CDR2 SQIVND (reference sequence). V gave up 1 base and J gave up 7 bases, with 14 bases separating them. CDR3 length equals 15 residues. In DNA, the CDR3 is TGTGCCAGTAGTATAGTGGAGGGACAGCTAAATGAGCAGTTCTTC. Protein sequence: CASSIVEGQLNEQFF.

In this sample, this clonotype turned up a few times. The chain couples TRBV5-5 to TRBJ2-7; D is unclear. This CDR3 is 14 amino acids long. V was cut by 4 bases and J by 0 bases, with 11 bases left in between. CDR1 and CDR2 (germline): SGHKS, YYEKEE (reference sequence). CDR3 bases: TGTGCCAGCAGCCTCCTGGGGTCCTCCTACGAGCAGTACTTC. Translation gives CASSLLGSSYEQYF. The variable domain in full, with the rest retrieved from reference TRBV5-5 and TRBJ2-7, is DAGVTQSPTHLIKTRGQQVTLRCSPISGHKSVSWYQQVLGQGPQFIFQYYEKEERGRGNFPDRFSARQFPNYSSELNVNALLLGDSALYLCASSLLGSSYEQYFGPGTRLTVT.

The chain has TRBV20-1 and TRBJ2-1; 12 bases match TRBD2. V trimming: 1 base; J trimming: 8 bases; junction bases outside the gene matches: 6. Germline V gene lookup returns CDR1 DFQATT and CDR2 SNEGSKA (reference sequence). The CDR3 loop spans 15 amino acids. In DNA form, the CDR3 reads TGCAGTGCTAGAGTAGGACTAGCGGGAACCTATGAGCAGTTCTTC. This translates into CSARVGLAGTYEQFF.

J is TRBJ2-2 and V is TRBV2; TRBD2 aligns across 9 bases. Germline V gene data show CDR1 as SNHLY and CDR2 as FYNNEI. The CDR3 contains 14 residues. Germline trimming cut 10 bases from V and 8 bases from J; bases unmatched to any gene: 11. CDR3 coding DNA: TGTGCCACCCCGGGGCTAGCGGGGCCAGGGGAGCTGTTTTTT. Protein: CATPGLAGPGELFF.

The chain recombines TRBV20-1 with TRBJ2-3; the D gene is possibly TRBD1 (5 bases). Germline V CDR1 and CDR2: DFQATT, SNEGSKA (reference sequence). This CDR3 comprises 17 residues. V lost 0 bases and J lost 5, with 21 bases in between. The CDR3 here is CSARDRGNSLLVDTQYF. CDR3 nucleotide sequence: TGCAGTGCTAGAGATAGGGGCAATTCCCTGCTGGTAGATACGCAGTATTTT.

This chain links TRBV7-9 with TRBJ1-2; 12 nucleotides match TRBD1. The CDR3 runs 16 residues. Germline lookup yields CDR1 SEHNR and CDR2 FQNEAQ (reference sequence). V was clipped by 6 bases and J by 7 bases; unmatched bases: 12. In nucleotides, the CDR3 is TGTGCCAGCAGTCCCCCGGCCGGGACAGGGGGCAGTGGCTACACCTTC. Residues: CASSPPAGTGGSGYTF.

For the CDR3, the DNA is TGCGCCAGCAGCTTACGACAGGGCAAAGGCTACGAGCAGTACTTC. It codes for CASSLRQGKGYEQYF. V usage is TRBV5-1 and J usage is TRBJ2-7, with 7 bases fitting TRBD1. Germline V gives CDR1 SGHRS, CDR2 YFSETQ. CDR3 length: 15 residues. V trimming: 2 bases; J trimming: 3 bases; junction bases outside the gene matches: 8. The full variable domain, completed using reference TRBV5-1 and TRBJ2-7, is KAGVTQTPRYLIKTRGQQVTLSCSPISGHRSVSWYQQTPGQGLQFLFEYFSETQRNKGNFPGRFSGRQFSNSRSEMNVSTLELGDSALYLCASSLRQGKGYEQYFGPGTRLTVT.

This sequence joins TRBV5-1 and TRBJ1-2, with D possibly matching TRBD1 (5 bases). Looked up from germline, CDR1 is SGHRS and CDR2 is YFSETQ. CDR3 length equals 13 residues. Trimming shortened V by 4 bases and J by 6 bases, and 13 bases separated the two germline ends. The CDR3 sequence is CASSELRGDGYTF. In DNA form, the CDR3 reads TGCGCCAGCAGCGAACTTCGGGGCGATGGCTACACCTTC.

The chain links TRBV6-5 to TRBJ2-7, with D unresolved. The germline V and J ends were trimmed by 8 bases and 6 bases, with 8 bases remaining between them. Germline assignment: CDR1 MNHEY and CDR2 SVGAGI. This CDR3 has 10 residues. The CDR3 is CASGRAEQYF. The CDR3 DNA sequence: TGTGCCAGCGGCCGAGCCGAGCAGTACTTC.

V gene TRBV2 combines with J gene TRBJ2-1; the D gene is possibly TRBD2 (6 bases). This CDR3 has 12 amino acids. Germline loops: CDR1 SNHLY, CDR2 FYNNEI. V was trimmed by 4 bases and J by 10 bases, leaving 11 bases between them. The CDR3, as DNA: TGTGCCAGCAGTGTGACGGCGGGGGAGCAGTTCTTC. Translating gives CASSVTAGEQFF.